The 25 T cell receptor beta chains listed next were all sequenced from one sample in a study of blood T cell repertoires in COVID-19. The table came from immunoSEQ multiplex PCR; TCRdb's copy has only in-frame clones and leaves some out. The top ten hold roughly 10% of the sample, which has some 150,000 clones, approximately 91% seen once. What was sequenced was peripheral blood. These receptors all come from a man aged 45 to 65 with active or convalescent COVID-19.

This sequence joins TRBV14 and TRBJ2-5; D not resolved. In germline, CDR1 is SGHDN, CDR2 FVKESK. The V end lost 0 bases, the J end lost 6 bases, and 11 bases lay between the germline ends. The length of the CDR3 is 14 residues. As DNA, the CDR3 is TGTGCCAGCAGCCAAGATGGAGTAGAGAAGACCCAGTACTTC. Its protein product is CASSQDGVEKTQYF.

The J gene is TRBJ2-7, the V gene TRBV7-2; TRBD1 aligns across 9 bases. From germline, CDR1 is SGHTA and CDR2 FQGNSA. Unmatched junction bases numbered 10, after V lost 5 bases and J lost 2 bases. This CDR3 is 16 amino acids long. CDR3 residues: CASSKPGTGITYEQYF. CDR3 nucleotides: TGTGCCAGCAGCAAACCCGGGACAGGGATAACCTACGAGCAGTACTTC.

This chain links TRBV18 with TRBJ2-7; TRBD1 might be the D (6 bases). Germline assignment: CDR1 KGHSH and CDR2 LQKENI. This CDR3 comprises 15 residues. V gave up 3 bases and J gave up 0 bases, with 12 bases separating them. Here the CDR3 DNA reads TGTGCCAGCTCACCTCCAGGGGCGAACTCCTACGAGCAGTACTTC. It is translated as CASSPPGANSYEQYF.

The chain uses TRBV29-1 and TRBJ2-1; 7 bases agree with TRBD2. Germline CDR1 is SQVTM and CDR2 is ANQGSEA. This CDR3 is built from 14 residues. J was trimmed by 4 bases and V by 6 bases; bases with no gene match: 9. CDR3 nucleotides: TGCAGCGTATTCTTCATCGGGGGGTACAATGAGCAGTTCTTC. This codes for CSVFFIGGYNEQFF.

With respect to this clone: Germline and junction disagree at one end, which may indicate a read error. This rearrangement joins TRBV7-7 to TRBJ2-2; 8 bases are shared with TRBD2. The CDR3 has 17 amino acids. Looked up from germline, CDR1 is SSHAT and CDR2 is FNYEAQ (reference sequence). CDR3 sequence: CASSRTKISGRTGELFF. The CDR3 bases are TGTGCTAGCAGCCGAACTAAAATAAGCGGGAGAACCGGGGAGCTGTTTTTT.

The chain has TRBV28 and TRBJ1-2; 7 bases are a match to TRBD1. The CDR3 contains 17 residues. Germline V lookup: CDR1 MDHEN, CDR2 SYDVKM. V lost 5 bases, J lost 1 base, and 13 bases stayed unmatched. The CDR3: CASSPRQGGGYNYGYTF. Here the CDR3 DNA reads TGTGCCAGCAGTCCCCGACAGGGCGGTGGTTATAACTATGGCTACACCTTC.

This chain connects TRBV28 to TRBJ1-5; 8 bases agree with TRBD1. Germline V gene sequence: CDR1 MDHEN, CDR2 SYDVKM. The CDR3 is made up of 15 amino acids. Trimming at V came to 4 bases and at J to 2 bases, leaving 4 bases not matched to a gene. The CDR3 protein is CASSSQGAGNQPQHF. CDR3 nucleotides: TGTGCCAGCAGTTCGCAGGGGGCTGGCAATCAGCCCCAGCATTTT.

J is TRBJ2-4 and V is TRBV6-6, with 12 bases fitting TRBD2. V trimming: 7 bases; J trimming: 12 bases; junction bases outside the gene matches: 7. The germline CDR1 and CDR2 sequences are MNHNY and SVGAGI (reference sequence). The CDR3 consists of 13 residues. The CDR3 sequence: CASTPGLAGSQYF. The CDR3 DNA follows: TGTGCCAGCACCCCTGGACTAGCGGGATCTCAGTACTTC.

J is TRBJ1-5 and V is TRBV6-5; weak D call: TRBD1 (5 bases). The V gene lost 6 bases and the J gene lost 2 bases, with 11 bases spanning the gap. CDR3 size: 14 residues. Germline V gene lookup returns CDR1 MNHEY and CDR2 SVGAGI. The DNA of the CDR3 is TGTGCCAGCAGCGGACACATCCGCAATCAGCCCCAGCATTTT. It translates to CASSGHIRNQPQHF.

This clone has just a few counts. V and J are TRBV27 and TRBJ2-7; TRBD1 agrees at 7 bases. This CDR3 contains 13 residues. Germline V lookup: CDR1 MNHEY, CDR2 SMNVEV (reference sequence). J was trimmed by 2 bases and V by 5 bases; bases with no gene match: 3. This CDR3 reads CASSPGQTYEQYF. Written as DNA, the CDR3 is TGTGCCAGCAGTCCGGGACAGACCTACGAGCAGTACTTC.

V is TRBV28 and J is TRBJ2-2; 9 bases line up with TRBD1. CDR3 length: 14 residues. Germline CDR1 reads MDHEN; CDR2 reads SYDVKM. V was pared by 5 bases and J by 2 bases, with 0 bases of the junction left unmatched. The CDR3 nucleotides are TGTGCCAGCAGTACAGGGGGCAACACCGGGGAGCTGTTTTTT. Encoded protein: CASSTGGNTGELFF.

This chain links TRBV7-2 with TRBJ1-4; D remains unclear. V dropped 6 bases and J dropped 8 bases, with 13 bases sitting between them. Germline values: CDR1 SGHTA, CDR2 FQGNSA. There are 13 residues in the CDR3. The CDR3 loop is CASSSGLQEKLFF. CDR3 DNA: TGTGCCAGCAGTTCCGGACTGCAGGAAAAACTGTTTTTT. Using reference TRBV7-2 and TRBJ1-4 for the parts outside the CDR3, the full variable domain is GAGVSQSPSNKVTEKGKDVELRCDPISGHTALYWYRQSLGQGLEFLIYFQGNSAPDKSGLPSDRFSAERTGGSVSTLTIQRTQQEDSAVYLCASSSGLQEKLFFGSGTQLSVL.

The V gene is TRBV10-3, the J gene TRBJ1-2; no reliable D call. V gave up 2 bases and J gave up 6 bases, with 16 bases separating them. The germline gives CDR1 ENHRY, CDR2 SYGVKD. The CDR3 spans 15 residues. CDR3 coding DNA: TGTGCCATCAGTGAGACTCCAGTGGAGGGTGATGGCTACACCTTC. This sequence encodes CAISETPVEGDGYTF.

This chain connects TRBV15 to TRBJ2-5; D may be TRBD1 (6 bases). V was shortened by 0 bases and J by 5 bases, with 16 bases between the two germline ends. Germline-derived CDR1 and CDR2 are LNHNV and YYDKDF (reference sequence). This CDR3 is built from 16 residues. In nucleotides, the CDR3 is TGTGCCACCAGCAGAGAGGGCAGGGGCCTCTCTGAGACCCAGTACTTC. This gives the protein CATSREGRGLSETQYF.

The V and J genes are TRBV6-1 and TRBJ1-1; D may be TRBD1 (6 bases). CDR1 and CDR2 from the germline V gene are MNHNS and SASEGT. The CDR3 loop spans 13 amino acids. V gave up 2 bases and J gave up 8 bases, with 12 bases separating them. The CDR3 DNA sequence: TGTGCCAGCAGTGAAAGAGGACAGTTCGAAGCTTTCTTT. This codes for CASSERGQFEAFF.

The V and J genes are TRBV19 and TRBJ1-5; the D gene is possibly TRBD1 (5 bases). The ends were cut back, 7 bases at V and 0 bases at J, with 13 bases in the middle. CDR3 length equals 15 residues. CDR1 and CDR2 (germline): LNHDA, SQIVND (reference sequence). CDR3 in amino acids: CASIGRGFSNQPQHF. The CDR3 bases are TGTGCCAGTATAGGACGGGGGTTTAGCAATCAGCCCCAGCATTTT.

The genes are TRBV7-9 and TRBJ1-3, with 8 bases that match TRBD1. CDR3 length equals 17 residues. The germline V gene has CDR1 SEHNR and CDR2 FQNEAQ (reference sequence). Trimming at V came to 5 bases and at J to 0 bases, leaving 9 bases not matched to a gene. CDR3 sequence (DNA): TGTGCCAGCAGCCCACGGACAGGGCTTATCTCTGGAAACACCATATATTTT. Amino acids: CASSPRTGLISGNTIYF.

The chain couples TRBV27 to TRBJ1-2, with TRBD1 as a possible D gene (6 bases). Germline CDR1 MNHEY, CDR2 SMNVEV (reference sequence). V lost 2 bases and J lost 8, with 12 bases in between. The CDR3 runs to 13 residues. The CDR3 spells CASSLRGYGGYTF. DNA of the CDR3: TGTGCCAGCAGTTTAAGGGGGTATGGGGGCTACACCTTC.

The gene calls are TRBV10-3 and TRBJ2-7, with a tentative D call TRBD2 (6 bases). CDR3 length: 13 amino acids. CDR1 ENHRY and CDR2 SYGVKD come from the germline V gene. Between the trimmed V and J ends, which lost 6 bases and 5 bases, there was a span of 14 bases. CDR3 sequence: CAISRDSGNEQYF. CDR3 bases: TGTGCCATCAGCCGGGACTCCGGCAACGAGCAGTACTTC.

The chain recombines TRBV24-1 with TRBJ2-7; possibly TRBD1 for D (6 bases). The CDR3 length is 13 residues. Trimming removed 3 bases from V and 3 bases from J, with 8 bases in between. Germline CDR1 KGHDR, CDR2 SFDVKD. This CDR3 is CATSDAGVYEQYF. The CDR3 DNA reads TGTGCCACCAGTGATGCAGGGGTCTACGAGCAGTACTTC.

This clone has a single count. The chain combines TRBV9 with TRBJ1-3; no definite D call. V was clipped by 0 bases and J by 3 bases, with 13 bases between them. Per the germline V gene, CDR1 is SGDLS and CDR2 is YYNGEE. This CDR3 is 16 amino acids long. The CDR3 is CASSVENGGVGNTIYF. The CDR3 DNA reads TGTGCCAGCAGCGTAGAAAACGGCGGAGTTGGAAACACCATATATTTT.

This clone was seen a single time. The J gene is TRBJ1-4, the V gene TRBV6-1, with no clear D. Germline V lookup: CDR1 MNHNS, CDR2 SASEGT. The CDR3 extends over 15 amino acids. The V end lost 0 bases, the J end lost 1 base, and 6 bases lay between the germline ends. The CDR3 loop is CASSEARVTNEKLFF. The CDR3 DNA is TGTGCCAGCAGTGAAGCACGGGTAACTAATGAAAAACTGTTTTTT.

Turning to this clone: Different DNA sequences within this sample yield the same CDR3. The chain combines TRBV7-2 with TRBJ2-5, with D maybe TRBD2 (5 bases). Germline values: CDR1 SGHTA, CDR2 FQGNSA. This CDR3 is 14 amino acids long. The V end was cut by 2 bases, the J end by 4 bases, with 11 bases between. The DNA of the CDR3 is TGTGCCAGCAGCTTATCGGGCCGGGGAGAGACCCAGTACTTC. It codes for CASSLSGRGETQYF.

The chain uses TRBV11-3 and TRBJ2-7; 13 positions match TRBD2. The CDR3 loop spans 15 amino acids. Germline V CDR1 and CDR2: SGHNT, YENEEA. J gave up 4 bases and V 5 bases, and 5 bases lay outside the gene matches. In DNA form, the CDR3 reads TGTGCCAGCAGCCCGGGGACTAGCGGGAATTACGAGCAGTACTTC. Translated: CASSPGTSGNYEQYF.

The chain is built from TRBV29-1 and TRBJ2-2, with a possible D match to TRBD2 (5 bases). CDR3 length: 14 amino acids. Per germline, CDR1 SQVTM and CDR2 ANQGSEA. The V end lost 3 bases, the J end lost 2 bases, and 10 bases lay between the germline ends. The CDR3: CSVDPTGNTGELFF. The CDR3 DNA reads TGCAGCGTTGACCCGACGGGAAACACCGGGGAGCTGTTTTTT.